The sequence of this T cell receptor beta chain was determined in a study of T cell repertoires in cytomegalovirus infection. Study overall: Peptides in the study included HLA-C-restricted and HLA-B-restricted CMV epitopes. Public TCR beta signature analysis indicated the presence of both CMV infection and matching HLA type.

Comment on this clonotype: Its antigen is currently unknown.

TCRdb used MiXCR to reprocess the reads, holding one entry per CDR3 protein. The sample holds 650,000 to 900,000 distinct CDR3 sequences; approximately 29% are singletons and the top ten take around an eighth. Regarding the study as a whole: CMV carriers with the relevant HLA were identified by cumulative public TCR beta family frequency.

CDR3 size: 18 residues. J was trimmed by 0 bases and V by 2 bases; bases with no gene match: 9. CDR1 is DFQATT, CDR2 SNEGSKA, per germline (reference sequence). The sample here was cultured CD8+ T cells from PBMCs, taken from culture after CMV antigen stimulation. The chain recombines TRBV20-1 with TRBJ1-4; TRBD1 agrees at 10 bases. This receptor was taken from a human donor in good health (CMV status not recorded). Some clones in this sample may be carry-over from other donors' samples. The CDR3 here is CSARSWGQGPATNEKLFF. CDR3 DNA sequence: TGCAGTGCTAGAAGTTGGGGACAGGGGCCTGCAACTAATGAAAAACTGTTTTTT.